This TCR beta chain is drawn from a study of cytomegalovirus exposure and HLA in healthy donors (dated by TCRdb to 2016 to 2017). Looking at the study overall: An earlier analysis of approximately 600 of the donors reported about 250 Gb of sequence data and some 120 million unique TCR beta sequences from about 179 million T cells. An early release that covered about 600 HLA-typed donors contained about 300 gigabases of sequencing data and about 84 million unique TCR sequences. Of the roughly 420 genotyped donors, roughly 80% were placed in the genetic ancestry cluster associated with self-reported Caucasian donors. The study was designed to test whether signatures of past pathogen exposure could be identified by cataloging public T cell receptors. The study profiled the T cell repertoires of around 700 subjects by immunosequencing and related them to cytomegalovirus serostatus. A separate validation cohort of roughly 130 different subjects was used in addition to the approximately 640-subject first cohort. The study combined high-throughput TCR immunosequencing, statistical association of individual TCRs with disease status, and machine learning to predict cytomegalovirus infection status. A later analysis re-analyzed previously published TCR beta repertoires from about 730 donors and added high-resolution HLA genotyping to study TCR occurrence patterns. Rather than using new phenotypic data, the later analysis identified candidate immune exposures from TCR beta sequences and from how often those sequences occurred across donors. In an earlier analysis of 500 to 650 of the donors, high-throughput TCR beta sequencing was used to judge whether each TCR beta V gene segment behaved as functional or pseudogenic. Donor age, sex, ethnicity and CMV serostatus were compiled alongside the repertoire data. In a later genetic analysis, genome-wide SNP genotypes for 398 of the 666 donors were used, and that subset was treated as a discovery cohort. Every discovery cohort repertoire had been produced on one sequencing platform. Class I and class II HLA loci were covered by the typing at four-digit resolution. The number of typed donors differed by locus: roughly 629-640 for A, B, C, DRB1 and DQB1; 522 for DQA1; over 600 for DPA1; and roughly 490 for DPB1. Because of strong linkage in the cohort, five DR-DQ haplotypes were treated as single units for association and clustering. Across 300 to 400 genotyped donors of the cohort, an average of about 240,000 unique TCR beta nucleotide sequences per donor were sequenced, and approximately 17% of those sequences were non-productive.

With respect to this clone: Its antigen is not yet known. Base qualities are missing; no much larger clone stands one base away.

In total, around 600 healthy bone marrow donors made up the cohort. At the time of sampling, every cohort member was nominally healthy, though immune exposures that went unrecorded were likely present. The donor was CMV seronegative and was included in the group of 352 seronegative cohort members. A peripheral blood sample was provided by each donor, and peripheral blood mononuclear cells were used for TCR beta sequencing. Genomic DNA extraction from the blood cell samples was performed with the Qiagen DNeasy Blood Extraction Kit. As encoded in the germline V gene, CDR1 is MNHEY while CDR2 is SVGAGI. The CDR3 starts with the cysteine, ends with the phenylalanine, and has 16 residues. Only CDR3 DNA remains: 48 bases, in frame from the first base. V loses 0 bases, J loses 6 bases, and the germline ends lie 18 bases apart. Libraries came from the immunoSEQ multiplex PCR assay. A mixture of 60 forward primers for TCR Vbeta segments and 13 reverse primers for TCR Jbeta segments was used in the multiplex PCR. Amplification of the CDR3 region of rearranged TCR beta genes was performed with a multiplex PCR assay on genomic DNA. On the Illumina HiSeq System, the amplified TCR beta libraries were sequenced as 87-base-pair reads. For the original study's pipeline: Across the 500 to 700 repertoires, a later analysis counted some 81 million unique TCR beta chains, 8.5 million to 12 million of which were shared by at least two donors. To remove PCR and sequencing errors, raw reads were error-corrected and collapsed into unique sequences using a nearest-neighbor algorithm that merged closely related sequences. To assign V, D and J gene segments, CDR3 sequences were aligned to IMGT reference sequences. Each retained sequence needed at least a six-nucleotide match to both a V gene segment and a J gene segment. Rearrangements were classified as productive when the CDR3 lacked stop codons and remained in frame with V and J, and all other rearrangements were classified as non-productive. Following IMGT convention, CDR3 was defined as the stretch from the second conserved V-encoded cysteine up to the conserved J-encoded phenylalanine. The earlier analysis of about 590 of the donors excluded sequences that lacked an unambiguous match to a single V gene segment. In an earlier analysis of approximately 590 of the donors, a V segment was called functional when productive rearrangements were above 56.7%, and segregating when the standard deviation between donors exceeded 5%. A statistical classification framework was built to diagnose cytomegalovirus status from the catalog of TCR beta chain sequences. V and J gene assignment, in a later analysis, came from comparing TCR nucleotide sequences with IMGT/GENE-DB human TR gene sequences. Using the TCRdist pipeline, a later analysis assigned CDR3 sequences along with most-parsimonious VDJ recombination scenarios. A later analysis defined each TCR beta chain by its CDR3 amino acid sequence plus V-gene family, and excluded reads lacking a unique V-gene family. A later analysis removed 592 highly shared, low-generation-probability nucleotide sequences to deal with suspected cross-contamination and a sequencing artifact. In a later analysis, a clonal expansion index for each public chain was calculated from normalized within-repertoire ranks of inferred template counts. Generation probabilities in a later analysis came from a VDJ recombination model fitted to out-of-frame rearrangements, and those results were checked against IGoR. In a later analysis, TCR-TCR, TCR-HLA and TCR-CMV co-occurrence was scored with hypergeometric tests, and a repertoire-size bias correction was applied to TCR pairs. A later analysis estimated false discovery rates by permuting HLA or CMV assignments 20 times. A later analysis grouped co-occurring TCRs with DBSCAN, adding TCRdist sequence similarity when clustering within HLA-allele-positive subsets. Repertoires with fewer than 30,000 or more than 120,000 public chains were left out of co-occurrence clustering, as were four to six repertoires with anomalous nucleotide sharing. In TCRdb, the immuneACCESS table is reduced to in-frame sequences with V and J assigned. These tables do not hold every clone; where another copy was compared, an unresolved V gene accounts for under half, and the others remain unexplained. From that table come the V and J calls and clone size; the DNA was used to work out D and trimming. This sample comprises roughly 200,000 clones, around 87% of them detected only once. Of the sample, 1.3% falls within the top ten clones.

Overall study results and their limits: In a later analysis, most CMV-associated TCR beta chains were found to appear HLA-restricted, with HLA associations seemingly driven largely by CMV exposure. This cohort had only TCR beta chains sequenced, and the lack of alpha or paired-chain data limited which features could be detected. A few of the identified cytomegalovirus-associated TCR beta chains were confirmed in vitro to be specific for cytomegalovirus antigens. Several of the top co-occurrence clusters appeared to be linked to parvovirus B19, influenza, CMV and Epstein-Barr virus, according to a later analysis. Broadly in line with IMGT annotations, most TCR beta V segments showed up in productive rearrangements about 87% or about 30% of the time in an earlier analysis of about 500 of the donors. Linkage disequilibrium might explain the correlated functional status among segregating V segments, but an unknown experimental factor could not be excluded. A further reported finding was that TCR beta sequences accurately predicted the HLA-A and HLA-B alleles for most subjects in the first cohort. The classifier was reported to diagnose cytomegalovirus status with high specificity and sensitivity in both the original cohort and the validation cohort. According to a later genetic analysis, donors in an Asian-associated ancestry cluster had fewer N-insertions in productive TCRs than the approximately 670-donor mean. Strong co-occurrence of HLA alleles, especially DR and DQ, made assigning TCR associations to individual alleles difficult. At a false discovery rate of 0.05, a later analysis linked 16,951 TCR beta sequences to specific HLA alleles. For the cohort, immune exposure information was limited to CMV serostatus. The sequencing pipeline was judged likely to have produced a cluster of highly shared sequence variants as a technical artifact. Because counts were too low, about 18 rarely observed V segments, including chromosome 9 orphons, were left out of the earlier analysis of several hundred of the donors. The 87-base-pair reads could not distinguish some IMGT-functional V segments, including TRBV6-2 and TRBV6-3, so those segments were excluded. The presence/absence analyses assumed that sequencing depth was roughly uniform across donors, and that assumption may not be true. Most TCR sequences were observed very rarely across donors, whereas some public TCRs were present in many individuals. Because HLA typing was missing for some donors at each locus, association tests included only the typed subset. In a later analysis, the rate of TCR association differed among HLA loci, with DRB1 alleles having the most associated TCRs and HLA-C alleles having the fewest. An association between a missense DCLRE1C variant and V-gene and J-gene trimming of TCR beta chains was found in a later genetic analysis and replicated in an independent cohort. The authors suggested that the approach could potentially be generalized to other disease states and immunological phenotypes. In a later analysis, HLA-associated TCR beta chains showed more clonal expansion and lower generation probabilities than non-associated chains that were equally common. The study gave a list of 150 to 200 TCR beta chains associated with cytomegalovirus.

This sequence originates from a man aged 25 to 40 in good health and CMV-seronegative. The chain is assembled from TRBV6-5 and TRBJ2-7; perhaps TRBD1 is the D gene, with 6 bases matching. The sample taken for sequencing was PBMCs. For the CDR3, the sequence is CASSYSGDTKIPEQYF. The nucleotide sequence reads TGTGCCAGCAGTTACTCTGGGGACACAAAAATCCCCGAGCAGTACTTC.